This T cell receptor (beta chain) comes out of a study of CD8 T cells in Susac syndrome. RNA amounts of roughly 0.5 to 1 ug underwent reverse transcription with random hexamers. TCRdb re-called the immunoSEQ multiplex PCR reads with MiXCR, one entry per CDR3 protein. Of under 200,000 distinct CDR3 sequences in the sample, 90% to 95% are singletons; the top ten hold around 0.085%. CDR1 is SGDLS, CDR2 YYNGEE, per germline. This CDR3 is built from 13 residues. V was shortened by 2 bases and J by 1 base, with 6 bases between the two germline ends. This clonotype originated in a human donor with Susac syndrome. The V and J genes are TRBV9 and TRBJ1-1, with no clear D. The sequenced sample was CD4+ T cells from PBMCs. The CDR3: CASSVRTNTEAFF. Here the CDR3 DNA reads TGTGCCAGCAGCGTGAGGACGAACACTGAAGCTTTCTTT.